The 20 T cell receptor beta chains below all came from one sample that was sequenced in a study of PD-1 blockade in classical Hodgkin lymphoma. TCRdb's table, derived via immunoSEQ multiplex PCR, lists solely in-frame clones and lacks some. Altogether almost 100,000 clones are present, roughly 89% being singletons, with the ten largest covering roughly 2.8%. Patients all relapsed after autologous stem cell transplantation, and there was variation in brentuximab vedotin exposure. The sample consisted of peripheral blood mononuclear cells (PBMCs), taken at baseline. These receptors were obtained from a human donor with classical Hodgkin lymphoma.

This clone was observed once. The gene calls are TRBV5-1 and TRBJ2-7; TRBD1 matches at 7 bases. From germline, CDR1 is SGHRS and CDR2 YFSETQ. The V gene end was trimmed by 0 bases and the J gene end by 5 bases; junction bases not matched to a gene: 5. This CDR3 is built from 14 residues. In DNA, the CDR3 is TGCGCCAGCAGCTTGGGGGGACAGACCCACGAGCAGTACTTC. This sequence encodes CASSLGGQTHEQYF.

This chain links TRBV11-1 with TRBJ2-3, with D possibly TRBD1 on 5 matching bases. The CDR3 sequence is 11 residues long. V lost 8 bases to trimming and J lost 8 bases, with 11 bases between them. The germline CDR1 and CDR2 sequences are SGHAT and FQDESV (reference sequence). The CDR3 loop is CASGRQGTQYF. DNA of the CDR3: TGTGCCAGCGGGCGGCAGGGTACGCAGTATTTT.

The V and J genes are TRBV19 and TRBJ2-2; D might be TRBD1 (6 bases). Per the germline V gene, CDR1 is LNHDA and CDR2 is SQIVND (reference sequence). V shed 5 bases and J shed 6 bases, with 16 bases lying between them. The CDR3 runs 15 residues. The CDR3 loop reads CASSWDNRPPGELFF. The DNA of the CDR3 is TGTGCCAGTAGTTGGGACAATCGTCCCCCCGGGGAGCTGTTTTTT.

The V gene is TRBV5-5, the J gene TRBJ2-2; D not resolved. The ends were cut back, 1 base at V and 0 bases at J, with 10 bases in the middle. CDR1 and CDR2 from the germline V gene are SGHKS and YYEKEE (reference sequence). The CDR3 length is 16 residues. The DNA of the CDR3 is TGTGCCAGCAGCTTGCACCAGCCCGCGAACACCGGGGAGCTGTTTTTT. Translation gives CASSLHQPANTGELFF.

CDR3 loop: CASSFEGNQPQHF. The CDR3 nucleotides read TGTGCCAGCAGTTTTGAGGGGAATCAGCCCCAGCATTTT. This sequence joins TRBV28 and TRBJ1-5; a possible D gene is TRBD1 (5 bases). The CDR3 loop spans 13 amino acids. The V and J ends lost 3 bases and 4 bases respectively, with 7 bases between them. The germline CDR1 and CDR2 sequences are MDHEN and SYDVKM. Based on the CDR3 plus reference TRBV28 and TRBJ1-5, the full variable domain is DVKVTQSSRYLVKRTGEKVFLECVQDMDHENMFWYRQDPGLGLRLIYFSYDVKMKEKGDIPEGYSVSREKKERFSLILESASTNQTSMYLCASSFEGNQPQHFGDGTRLSIL.

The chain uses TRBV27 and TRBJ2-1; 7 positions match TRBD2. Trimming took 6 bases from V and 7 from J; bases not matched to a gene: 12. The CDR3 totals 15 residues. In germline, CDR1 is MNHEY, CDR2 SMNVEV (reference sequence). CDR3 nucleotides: TGTGCCAGCAGAAGGGCCGCTGGGGGGGGGAATGAGCAGTTCTTC. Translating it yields CASRRAAGGGNEQFF.

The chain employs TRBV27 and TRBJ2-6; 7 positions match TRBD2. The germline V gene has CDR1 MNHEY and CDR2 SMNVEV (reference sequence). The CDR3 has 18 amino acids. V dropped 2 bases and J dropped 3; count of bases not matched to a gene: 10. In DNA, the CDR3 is TGTGCCAGCAGTTTACGCGCCAGCGGGATGGGTGGGGCCAACGTCCTGACTTTC. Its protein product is CASSLRASGMGGANVLTF.

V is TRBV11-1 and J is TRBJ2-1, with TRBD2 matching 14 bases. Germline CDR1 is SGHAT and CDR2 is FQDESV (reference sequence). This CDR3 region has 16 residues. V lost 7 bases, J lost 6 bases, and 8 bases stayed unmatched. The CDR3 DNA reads TGTGCCAGCACCGCCCCCGGGACTAGCGGGAGCAATGAGCAGTTCTTC. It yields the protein CASTAPGTSGSNEQFF. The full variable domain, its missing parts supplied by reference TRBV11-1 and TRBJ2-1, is EAEVAQSPRYKITEKSQAVAFWCDPISGHATLYWYRQILGQGPELLVQFQDESVVDDSQLPKDRFSAERLKGVDSTLKIQPAELGDSAMYLCASTAPGTSGSNEQFFGPGTRLTVL.

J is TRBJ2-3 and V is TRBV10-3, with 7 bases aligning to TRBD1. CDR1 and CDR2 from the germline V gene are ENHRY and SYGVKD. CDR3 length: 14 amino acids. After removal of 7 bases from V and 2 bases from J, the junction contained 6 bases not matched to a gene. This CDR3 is CAITTGVDTDTQYF. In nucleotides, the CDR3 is TGTGCCATCACTACAGGGGTGGACACAGATACGCAGTATTTT.

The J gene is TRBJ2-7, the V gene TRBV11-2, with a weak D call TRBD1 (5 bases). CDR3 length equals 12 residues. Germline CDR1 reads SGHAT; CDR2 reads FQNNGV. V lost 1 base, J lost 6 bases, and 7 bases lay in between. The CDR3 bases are TGTGCCAGCAGCTTAGGGGGCATCGAGCAGTACTTC. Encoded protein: CASSLGGIEQYF.

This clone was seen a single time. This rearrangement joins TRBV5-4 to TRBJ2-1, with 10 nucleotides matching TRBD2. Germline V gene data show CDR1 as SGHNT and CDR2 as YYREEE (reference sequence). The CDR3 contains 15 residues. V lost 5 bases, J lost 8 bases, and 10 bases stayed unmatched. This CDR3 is CASSRPGLATYEQFF. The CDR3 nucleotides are TGTGCCAGCAGTCGTCCGGGACTAGCGACATATGAGCAGTTCTTC.

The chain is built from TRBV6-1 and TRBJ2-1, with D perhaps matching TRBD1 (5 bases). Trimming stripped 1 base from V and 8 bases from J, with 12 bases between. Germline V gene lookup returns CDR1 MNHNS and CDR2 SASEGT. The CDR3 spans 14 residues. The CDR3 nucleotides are TGTGCCAGCAGTGAAGTAGCAGGGAACCATGAGCAGTTCTTC. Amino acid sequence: CASSEVAGNHEQFF.

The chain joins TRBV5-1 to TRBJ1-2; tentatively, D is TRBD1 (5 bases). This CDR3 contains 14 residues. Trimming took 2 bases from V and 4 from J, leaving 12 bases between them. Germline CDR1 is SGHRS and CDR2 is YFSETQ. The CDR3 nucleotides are TGCGCCAGCAGCTTTACGCAGGGCGGCTATGGCTACACCTTC. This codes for CASSFTQGGYGYTF.

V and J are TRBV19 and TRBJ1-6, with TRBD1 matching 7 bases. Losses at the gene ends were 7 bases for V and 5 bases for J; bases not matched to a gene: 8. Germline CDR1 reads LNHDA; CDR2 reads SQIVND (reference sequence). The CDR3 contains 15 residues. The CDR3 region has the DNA TGTGCCAGTACCCCCATCGACAGGGATAATTCACCCCTCCACTTT. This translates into CASTPIDRDNSPLHF.

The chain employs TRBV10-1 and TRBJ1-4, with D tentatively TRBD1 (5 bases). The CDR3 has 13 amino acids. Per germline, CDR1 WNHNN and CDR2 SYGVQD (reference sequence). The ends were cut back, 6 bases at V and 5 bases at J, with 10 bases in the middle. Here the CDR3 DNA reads TGCGCCAGCAGCGGACAAGGGAATGAAAAACTGTTTTTT. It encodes CASSGQGNEKLFF.

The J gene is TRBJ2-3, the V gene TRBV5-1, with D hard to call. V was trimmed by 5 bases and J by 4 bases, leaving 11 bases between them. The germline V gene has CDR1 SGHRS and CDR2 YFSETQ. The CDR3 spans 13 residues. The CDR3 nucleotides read TGCGCCAGCAGTACGACGGGTGCAGATACGCAGTATTTT. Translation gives CASSTTGADTQYF.

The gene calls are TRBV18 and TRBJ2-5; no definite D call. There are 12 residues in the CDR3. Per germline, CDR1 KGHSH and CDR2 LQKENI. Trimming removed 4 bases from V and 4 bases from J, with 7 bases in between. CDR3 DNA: TGTGCCAGCTCACTGAGGAGAGAGACCCAGTACTTC. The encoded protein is CASSLRRETQYF.

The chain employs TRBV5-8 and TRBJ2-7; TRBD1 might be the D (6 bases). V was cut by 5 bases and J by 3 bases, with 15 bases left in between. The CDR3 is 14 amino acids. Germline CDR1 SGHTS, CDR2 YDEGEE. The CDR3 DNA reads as TGTGCCAGCAGTTGGGGGCCTGGAAACTACGAGCAGTACTTC. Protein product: CASSWGPGNYEQYF.

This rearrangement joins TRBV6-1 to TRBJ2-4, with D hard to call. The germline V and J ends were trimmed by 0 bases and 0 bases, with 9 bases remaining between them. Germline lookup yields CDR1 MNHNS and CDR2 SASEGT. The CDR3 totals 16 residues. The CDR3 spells CASSEATGLAKNIQYF. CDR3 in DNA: TGTGCCAGCAGTGAAGCGACCGGGCTAGCCAAAAACATTCAGTACTTC.

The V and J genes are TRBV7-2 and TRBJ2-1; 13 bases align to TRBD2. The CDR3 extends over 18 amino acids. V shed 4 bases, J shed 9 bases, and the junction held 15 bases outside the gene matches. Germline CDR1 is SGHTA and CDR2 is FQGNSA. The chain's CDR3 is CASSSYRGQGLAGAEQFF. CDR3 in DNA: TGTGCCAGCAGCTCCTACAGGGGGCAAGGACTAGCGGGAGCTGAGCAGTTCTTC.